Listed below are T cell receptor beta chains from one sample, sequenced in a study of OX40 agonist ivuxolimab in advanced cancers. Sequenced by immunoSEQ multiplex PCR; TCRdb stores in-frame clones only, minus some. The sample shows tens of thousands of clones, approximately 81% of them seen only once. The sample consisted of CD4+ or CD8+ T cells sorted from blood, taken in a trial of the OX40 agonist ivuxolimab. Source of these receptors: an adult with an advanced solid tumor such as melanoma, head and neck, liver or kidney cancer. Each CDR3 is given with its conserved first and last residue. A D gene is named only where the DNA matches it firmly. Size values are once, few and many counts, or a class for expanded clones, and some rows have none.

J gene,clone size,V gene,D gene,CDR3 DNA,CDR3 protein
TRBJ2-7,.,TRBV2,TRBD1,TGTGCCAGCAAGCGGACAGGCACCTACGAGCAGTACTTC,CASKRTGTYEQYF
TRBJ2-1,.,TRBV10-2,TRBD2,TGCGCCAGCAGGCTAGCGGGAGCCGGTGAGCAGTTCTTC,CASRLAGAGEQFF
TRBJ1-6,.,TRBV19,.,TGTGCCAGTAGTCTCGACGCGGGGGCCCCGGGACCCCTCCACTTT,CASSLDAGAPGPLHF
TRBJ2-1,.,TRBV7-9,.,TGTGCCAGCAGCTTATTGGCGGGCAGACAGCAGTTCTTC,CASSLLAGRQQFF
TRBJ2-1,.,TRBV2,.,TGTGCCAGCAGTGCAATCGCGGGGTACAATGAGCAGTTCTTC,CASSAIAGYNEQFF
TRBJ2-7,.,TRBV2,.,TGTGCCAGCAGTGCGGCCAACTACGAGCAGTACTTC,CASSAANYEQYF
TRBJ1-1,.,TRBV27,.,TGTGGCTCCGAATCCACCTATTCTGGTGCCCCCCACCTCTACACTGAAGCTTTCTTT,CGSESTYSGAPHLYTEAFF
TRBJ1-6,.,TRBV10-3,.,TGTGCCACCCTCCCGGAGGGTTGGTTTTCATCCCTCCACTTT,CATLPEGWFSSLHF
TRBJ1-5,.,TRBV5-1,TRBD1,TGCGCCAGCAGCGATGGTGACAGGGGTCAGCCCCAGCATTTT,CASSDGDRGQPQHF
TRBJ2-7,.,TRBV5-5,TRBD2,TGTGCCAGCAGCTTCCTCGATGGACGACTAGCGGACGAGCAGTACTTC,CASSFLDGRLADEQYF
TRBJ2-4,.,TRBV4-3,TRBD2,TGCGCCAGCAGCCAAGTTGGGGTAGCGGGAGGCCTAAACATTCAGTACTTC,CASSQVGVAGGLNIQYF
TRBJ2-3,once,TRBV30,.,TGTGCCTGGAGTTTAGCGGATACGCAGTATTTT,CAWSLADTQYF
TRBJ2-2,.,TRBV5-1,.,TGCGCCAGCAGCCTTAGGGAGGACGGGGAGCTGTTTTTT,CASSLREDGELFF
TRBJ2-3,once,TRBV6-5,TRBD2,TGTGCCAGCAGTTACGGTAGCGGGGGGGCAGATACGCAGTATTTT,CASSYGSGGADTQYF
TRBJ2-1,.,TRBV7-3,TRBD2,TGTGCCAGCAGCCCAGGGGTAGCGGGGTACAATGAGCAGTTCTTC,CASSPGVAGYNEQFF
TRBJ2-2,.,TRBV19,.,TGTGCCAGTAGTATTCGTACAGGGTATACCGGGGAGCTGTTTTTT,CASSIRTGYTGELFF
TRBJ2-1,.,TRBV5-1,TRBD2,TGCGCCAGCACCGAACTGACTAGCGGGGCCAATGAGCAGTTCTTC,CASTELTSGANEQFF
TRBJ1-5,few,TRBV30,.,TGTGCCTGGAGTCGGGACAATAATCAGCCCCAGCATTTT,CAWSRDNNQPQHF
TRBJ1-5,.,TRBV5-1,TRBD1,TGCGCCAGCAGCCCGGGACAGCTCGGGCCCCAGCATTTT,CASSPGQLGPQHF
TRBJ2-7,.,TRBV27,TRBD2,TGTGCCAGCAGTTTATCTAGCGGGAGGGTCTACGAGCAGTACTTC,CASSLSSGRVYEQYF
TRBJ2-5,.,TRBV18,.,TGTGCCAGCTCACCACCGGTGCGAGAGACCCAGTACTTC,CASSPPVRETQYF
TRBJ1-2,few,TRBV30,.,TGTGCCTGGCGTCAGGGTTTGCATGGCTACACCTTC,CAWRQGLHGYTF
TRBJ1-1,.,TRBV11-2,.,TGTGCCAGCAGCAGGACAACGAACACTGAAGCTTTCTTT,CASSRTTNTEAFF
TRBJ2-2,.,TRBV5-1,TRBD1,TGCGCCAGCAGCAGGGACAGGGTGAACACCGGGGAGCTGTTTTTT,CASSRDRVNTGELFF
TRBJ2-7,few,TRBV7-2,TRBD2,TGTGCCAGCAGCCTAGGACTAGGGCCCTACGAGCAGTACTTC,CASSLGLGPYEQYF
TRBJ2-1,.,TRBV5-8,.,TGTGCCAGCAGCTTGGCCACTAGCCGCAATGAGCAGTTCTTC,CASSLATSRNEQFF
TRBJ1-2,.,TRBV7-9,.,TGTGCCAGCAGCTTAGCAAGCTATGGCTACACCTTC,CASSLASYGYTF
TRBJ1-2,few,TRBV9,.,TGTGCCAGCAGCGCTCGGTCCTATGGCTACACCTTC,CASSARSYGYTF
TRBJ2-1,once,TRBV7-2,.,TGTGCCAGCAGCCCTCGGGGGAACTCCTACAATGAGCAGTTCTTC,CASSPRGNSYNEQFF
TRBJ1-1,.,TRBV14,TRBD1,TGTGCCAGCAGCCGTGGACAGGGCAACACTGAAGCTTTCTTT,CASSRGQGNTEAFF